Below, one TCR beta chain is given with its context. Its antigen remains unidentified. Trimming stripped 1 base from V and 9 bases from J, with 13 bases between. The CDR3 is 15 amino acids. Germline CDR1 is SGHTA and CDR2 is FQGNSA. Purified naive CD4+ T cells were depleted of CD25+ Tregs. General study results and limits: Tumor-infiltrating Treg TCR alpha and beta sequences overlapped most with tumor naive CD4+ T cells, then blood naive. In terms of TCR gene usage, tumor memory CD4+ T cells clustered together with blood and lymph node memory CD4+ cells, as well as with lymph node naive CD4+ cells.

TCRdb re-analysed the 5' RACE reads in MiXCR, keeping a single row per CDR3 protein. The table records roughly 55,000 distinct CDR3 sequences, approximately 24% of them present only once. The gene calls are TRBV7-2 and TRBJ1-6; maybe TRBD1 (5 bases). The TCR sequence derives from a female donor with breast cancer. The sequencing sample was made of tumor-infiltrating naive CD4+ T cells sorted from the breast tumor. The subset denotes: naive CD4+ T cells, CD4+CD45RA+CD25-. The CDR3 loop is CASSLGQGRSSPLHF. The CDR3 nucleotides read TGTGCCAGCAGCTTAGGGCAGGGAAGAAGTTCACCCCTCCACTTT.